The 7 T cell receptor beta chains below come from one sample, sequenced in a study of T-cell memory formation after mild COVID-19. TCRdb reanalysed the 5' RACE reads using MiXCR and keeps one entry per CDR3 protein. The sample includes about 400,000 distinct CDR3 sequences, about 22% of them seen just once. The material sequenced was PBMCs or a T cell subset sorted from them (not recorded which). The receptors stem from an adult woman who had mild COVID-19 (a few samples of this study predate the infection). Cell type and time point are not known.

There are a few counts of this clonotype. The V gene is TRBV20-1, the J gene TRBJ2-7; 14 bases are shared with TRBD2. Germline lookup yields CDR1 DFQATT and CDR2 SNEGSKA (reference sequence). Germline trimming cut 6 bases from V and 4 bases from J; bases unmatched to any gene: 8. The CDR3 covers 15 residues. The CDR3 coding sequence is TGCAGTGCGATCTCGCGACTAGCGGGGGGGTACGAGCAGTACTTC. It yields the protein CSAISRLAGGYEQYF.

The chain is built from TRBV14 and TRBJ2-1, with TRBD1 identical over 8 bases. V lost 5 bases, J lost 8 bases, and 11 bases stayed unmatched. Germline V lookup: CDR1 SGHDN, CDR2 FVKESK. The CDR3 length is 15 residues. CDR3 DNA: TGTGCCAGCAGCTTCGGCAGGGGGCGCGGGTATGAGCAGTTCTTC. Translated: CASSFGRGRGYEQFF.

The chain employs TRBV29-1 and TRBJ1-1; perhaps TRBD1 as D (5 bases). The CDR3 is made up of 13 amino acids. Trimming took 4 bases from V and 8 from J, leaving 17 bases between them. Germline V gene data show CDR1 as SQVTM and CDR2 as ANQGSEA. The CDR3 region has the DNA TGCAGCGTTGCGCTCGTTGGACATAGAGAAGCTTTCTTT. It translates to CSVALVGHREAFF.

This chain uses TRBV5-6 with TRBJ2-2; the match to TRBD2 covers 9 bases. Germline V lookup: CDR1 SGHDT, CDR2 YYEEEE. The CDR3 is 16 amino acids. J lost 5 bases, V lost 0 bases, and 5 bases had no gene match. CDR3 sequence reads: CASSLVAGGQTGELFF. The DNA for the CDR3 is TGTGCCAGCAGCTTGGTGGCGGGGGGGCAGACCGGGGAGCTGTTTTTT.

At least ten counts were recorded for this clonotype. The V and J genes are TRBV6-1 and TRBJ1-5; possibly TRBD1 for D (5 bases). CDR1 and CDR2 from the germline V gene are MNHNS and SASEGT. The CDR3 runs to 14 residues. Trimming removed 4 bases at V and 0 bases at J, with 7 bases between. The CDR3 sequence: CASSGQYSNQPQHF. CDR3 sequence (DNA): TGTGCCAGCAGTGGACAGTATAGCAATCAGCCCCAGCATTTT.

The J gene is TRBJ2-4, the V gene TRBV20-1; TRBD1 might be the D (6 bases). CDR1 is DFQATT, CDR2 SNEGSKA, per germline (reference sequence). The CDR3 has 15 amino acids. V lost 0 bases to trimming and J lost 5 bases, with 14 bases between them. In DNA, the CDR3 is TGCAGTGCTAGAGATTTTAGGGACACCCAAAACATTCAGTACTTC. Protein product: CSARDFRDTQNIQYF.

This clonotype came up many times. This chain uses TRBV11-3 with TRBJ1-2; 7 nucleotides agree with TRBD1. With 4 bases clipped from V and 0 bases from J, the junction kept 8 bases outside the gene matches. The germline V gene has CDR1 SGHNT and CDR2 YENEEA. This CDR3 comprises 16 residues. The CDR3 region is CASSSMMDRPNYGYTF. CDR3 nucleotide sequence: TGTGCCAGCAGCTCAATGATGGACAGGCCTAACTATGGCTACACCTTC.